The next 7 T cell receptor beta chains were all read from a single sample in a study of cytomegalovirus exposure and HLA in healthy donors. With 60 Vbeta and 13 Jbeta primers, the PCR was carried out. Assay: immunoSEQ multiplex PCR; the TCRdb copy retains only in-frame clones and omits some. The repertoire holds about 160,000 clones, with over 60% as singletons. The sample consisted of PBMCs. Receptors were obtained from a woman aged 45-65 years in good health and CMV-seropositive.

The V call is TRBV7-6, the J call TRBJ2-5, with TRBD2 as a possible D gene (6 bases). CDR3 length: 15 amino acids. V lost 4 bases, J lost 2 bases, and 14 bases lay in between. From germline, CDR1 is SGHVS and CDR2 FNYEAQ. In DNA, the CDR3 is TGTGCCAGCAGCTCTCGCCCCGGGACTCAAGAGACCCAGTACTTC. Its protein is CASSSRPGTQETQYF.

The chain combines TRBV4-1 with TRBJ1-2; D gene uncertain. Germline V CDR1 and CDR2: MGHRA, YSYEKL. V was trimmed by 1 base and J by 2 bases, leaving 11 bases between them. This CDR3 spans 15 amino acids. This CDR3 reads CASSQGAGWNYGYTF. In nucleotides, the CDR3 is TGCGCCAGCAGCCAAGGAGCGGGATGGAACTATGGCTACACCTTC.

The CDR3 spells CASSPTGGIDGYTF. In DNA, the CDR3 is TGCGCCAGCAGCCCGACAGGGGGCATCGATGGCTACACCTTC. The J gene is TRBJ1-2, the V gene TRBV4-1, with 10 nucleotides matching TRBD1. The V segment lost 4 bases and the J segment 6 bases; nucleotides outside the gene matches: 5. The CDR3 spans 14 residues. Germline V gene sequence: CDR1 MGHRA, CDR2 YSYEKL.

This rearrangement joins TRBV27 to TRBJ1-1; D may be TRBD1 (6 bases). Deletions cut 7 bases from V and 1 base from J, with 19 bases between. The CDR3 runs 16 residues. Germline V gene data show CDR1 as MNHEY and CDR2 as SMNVEV (reference sequence). The CDR3, as DNA: TGTGCCAGCATTCCGCCGAAGGGGGACCAGAACACTGAAGCTTTCTTT. It encodes CASIPPKGDQNTEAFF.

V and J are TRBV18 and TRBJ1-5; TRBD1 agrees at 11 bases. V gave up 3 bases and J gave up 7 bases; unmatched junction bases: 5. Germline V gene lookup returns CDR1 KGHSH and CDR2 LQKENI. This CDR3 has 15 amino acids. The CDR3 here is CASSPGQGGGQPQHF. The CDR3 coding sequence is TGTGCCAGCTCACCGGGACAGGGGGGAGGACAGCCCCAGCATTTT.

The genes are TRBV4-2 and TRBJ1-1, with D possibly being TRBD1 (5 bases). Trimming removed 4 bases at V and 6 bases at J, with 15 bases between. CDR3 length equals 14 residues. Germline CDR1 LGHNA, CDR2 YNFKEQ. CDR3 amino acids: CASSLTDLGSEAFF. Here the CDR3 DNA reads TGTGCCAGCAGCCTGACAGACCTGGGCTCTGAAGCTTTCTTT.

The CDR3 DNA reads as TGCGCCAGCAGAAAAATACTAGGTACGGATACGCAGTATTTT. Translation: CASRKILGTDTQYF. This rearrangement joins TRBV4-1 to TRBJ2-3; D may be TRBD2 (5 bases). The CDR3 runs to 14 residues. Germline values: CDR1 MGHRA, CDR2 YSYEKL. Trimming took off 6 bases at V and 6 bases at J, with 16 bases between the two ends.